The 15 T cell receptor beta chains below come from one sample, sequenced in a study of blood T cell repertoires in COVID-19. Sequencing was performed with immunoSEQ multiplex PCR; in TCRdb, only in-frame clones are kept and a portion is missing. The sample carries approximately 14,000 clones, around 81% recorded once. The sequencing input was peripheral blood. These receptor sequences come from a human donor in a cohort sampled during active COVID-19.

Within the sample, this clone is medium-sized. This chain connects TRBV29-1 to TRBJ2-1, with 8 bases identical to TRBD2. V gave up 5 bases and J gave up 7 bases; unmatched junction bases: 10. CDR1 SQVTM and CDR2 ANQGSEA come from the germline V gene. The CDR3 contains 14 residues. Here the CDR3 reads CSVSLAVSGNEQFF. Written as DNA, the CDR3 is TGCAGCGTTTCACTAGCGGTGTCGGGTAATGAGCAGTTCTTC.

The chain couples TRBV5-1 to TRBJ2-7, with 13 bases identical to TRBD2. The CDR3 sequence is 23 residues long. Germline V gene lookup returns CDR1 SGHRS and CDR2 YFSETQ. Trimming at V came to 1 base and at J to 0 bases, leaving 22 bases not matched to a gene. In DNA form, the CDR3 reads TGCGCCAGCAGCTTGCGGCAGAGACTAGCGGGGGGCCAGGGGGGCGGCCCCTCCTACGAGCAGTACTTC. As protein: CASSLRQRLAGGQGGGPSYEQYF.

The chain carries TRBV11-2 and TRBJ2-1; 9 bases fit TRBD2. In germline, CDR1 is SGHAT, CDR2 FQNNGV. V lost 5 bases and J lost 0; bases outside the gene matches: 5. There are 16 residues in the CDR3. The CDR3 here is CASSPSGASSYNEQFF. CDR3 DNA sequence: TGTGCCAGCAGCCCTAGCGGGGCGAGCTCCTACAATGAGCAGTTCTTC. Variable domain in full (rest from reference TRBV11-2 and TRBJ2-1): EAGVAQSPRYKIIEKRQSVAFWCNPISGHATLYWYQQILGQGPKLLIQFQNNGVVDDSQLPKDRFSAERLKGVDSTLKIQPAKLEDSAVYLCASSPSGASSYNEQFFGPGTRLTVL.

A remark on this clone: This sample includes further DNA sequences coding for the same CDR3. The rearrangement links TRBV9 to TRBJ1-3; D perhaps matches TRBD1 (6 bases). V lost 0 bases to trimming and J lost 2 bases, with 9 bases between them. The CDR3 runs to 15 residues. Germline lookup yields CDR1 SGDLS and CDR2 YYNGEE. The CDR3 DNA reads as TGTGCCAGCAGCGTAGCGGCAGGGGCTGGAAACACCATATATTTT. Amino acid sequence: CASSVAAGAGNTIYF.

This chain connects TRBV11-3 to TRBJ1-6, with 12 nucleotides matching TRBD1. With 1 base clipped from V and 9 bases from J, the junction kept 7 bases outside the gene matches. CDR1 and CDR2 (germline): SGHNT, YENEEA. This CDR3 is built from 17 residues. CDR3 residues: CASSLGTGTGGSSPLHF. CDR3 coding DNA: TGTGCCAGCAGCTTAGGGACCGGGACAGGGGGCAGTTCACCCCTCCACTTT.

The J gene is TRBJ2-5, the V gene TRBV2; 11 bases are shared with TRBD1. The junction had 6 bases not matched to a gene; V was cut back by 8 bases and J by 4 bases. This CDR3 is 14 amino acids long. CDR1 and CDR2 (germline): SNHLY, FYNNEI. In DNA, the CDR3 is TGTGCCAGCGGGACAGGGGGGGGAGGAGAGACCCAGTACTTC. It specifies CASGTGGGGETQYF.

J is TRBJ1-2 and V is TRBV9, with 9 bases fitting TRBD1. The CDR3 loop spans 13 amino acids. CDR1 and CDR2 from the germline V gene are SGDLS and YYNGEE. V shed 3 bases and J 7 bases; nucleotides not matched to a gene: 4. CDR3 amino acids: CASSAGTGSGYTF. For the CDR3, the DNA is TGTGCCAGCAGCGCCGGGACAGGGTCTGGCTACACCTTC.

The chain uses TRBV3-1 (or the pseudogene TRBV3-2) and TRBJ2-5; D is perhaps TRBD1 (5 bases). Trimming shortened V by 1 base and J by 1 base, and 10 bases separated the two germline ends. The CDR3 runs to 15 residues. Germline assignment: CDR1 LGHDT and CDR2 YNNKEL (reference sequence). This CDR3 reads CASSQGPGIQETQYF. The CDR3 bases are TGTGCCAGCAGCCAAGGTCCAGGGATCCAAGAGACCCAGTACTTC.

This chain's CDR3 is CASSQGSRGNYGYTF. For the CDR3, the DNA is TGTGCCAGCAGCCAAGGGAGCAGGGGTAACTATGGCTACACCTTC. J is TRBJ1-2 and V is TRBV4-2; D is perhaps TRBD1 (6 bases). With 1 base removed from V and 1 base from J, the gap between germline ends came to 10 bases. Germline CDR1 LGHNA, CDR2 YNFKEQ. The CDR3 covers 15 residues.

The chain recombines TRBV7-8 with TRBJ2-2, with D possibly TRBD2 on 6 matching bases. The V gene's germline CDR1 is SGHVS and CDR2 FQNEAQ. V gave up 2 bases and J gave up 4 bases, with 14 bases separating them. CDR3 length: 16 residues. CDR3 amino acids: CASSLRRLGGTGELFF. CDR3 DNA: TGTGCCAGCAGCTTACGTCGATTGGGGGGCACCGGGGAGCTGTTTTTT.

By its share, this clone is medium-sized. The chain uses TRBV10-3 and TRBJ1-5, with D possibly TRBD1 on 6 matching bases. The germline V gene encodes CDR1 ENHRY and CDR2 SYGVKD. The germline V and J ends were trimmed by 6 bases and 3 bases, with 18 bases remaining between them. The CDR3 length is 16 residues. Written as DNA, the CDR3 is TGTGCCATCAGCCCTCTTGGCCCAGGGGACAATCAGCCCCAGCATTTT. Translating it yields CAISPLGPGDNQPQHF.

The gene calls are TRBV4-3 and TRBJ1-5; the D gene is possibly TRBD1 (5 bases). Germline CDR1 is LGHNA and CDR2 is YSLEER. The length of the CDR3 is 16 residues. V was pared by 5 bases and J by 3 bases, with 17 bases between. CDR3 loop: CASSSHSSGFNQPQHF. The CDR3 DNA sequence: TGCGCCAGCAGCTCCCACTCCTCAGGGTTCAATCAGCCCCAGCATTTT.

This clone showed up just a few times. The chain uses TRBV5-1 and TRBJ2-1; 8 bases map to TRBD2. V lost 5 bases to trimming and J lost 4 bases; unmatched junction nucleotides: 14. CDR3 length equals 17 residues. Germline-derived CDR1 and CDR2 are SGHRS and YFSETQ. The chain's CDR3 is CASRLDSGGNLYNEQFF. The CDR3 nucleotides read TGCGCCAGCAGATTAGACAGCGGGGGCAATCTATACAATGAGCAGTTCTTC.

The CDR3 here is CATSREGTVGTDTQYF. The CDR3 DNA reads TGTGCCACCAGCAGAGAAGGGACAGTGGGAACAGATACGCAGTATTTT. The chain recombines TRBV15 with TRBJ2-3, with TRBD1 matching 7 bases. Germline lookup yields CDR1 LNHNV and CDR2 YYDKDF (reference sequence). CDR3 length equals 16 residues. V dropped 0 bases and J dropped 3; count of bases not matched to a gene: 6.

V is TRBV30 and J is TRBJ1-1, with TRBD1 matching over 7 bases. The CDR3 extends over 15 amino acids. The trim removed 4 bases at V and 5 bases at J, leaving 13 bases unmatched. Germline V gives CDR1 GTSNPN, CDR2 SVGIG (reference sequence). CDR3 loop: CAWTRTGRSRTEAFF. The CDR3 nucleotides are TGTGCCTGGACCCGGACAGGAAGGAGTAGGACTGAAGCTTTCTTT.